This T cell receptor beta chain was captured in a study of T cell responses to AZD1222 COVID-19 vaccine. TCRdb keeps only in-frame clones here, not all; method: immunoSEQ multiplex PCR. The sample consists of roughly 120,000 clones, 85% to 95% of them appearing once. Trimming left V 4 bases short and J 4 bases short, with 4 bases between. The CDR3 has 11 amino acids. Per the germline V gene, CDR1 is MDHEN and CDR2 is SYDVKM. Whole-study findings and limits: CD4 TCRs associated with vaccination spanned spike, dominating at 160-218 and 743-854.

This clone was counted a few times. The antigen remains unidentified. Other DNA sequences in the same sample also yield this CDR3. This sequence originates from an adult in good health. This chain connects TRBV28 to TRBJ1-2; no definite D call. Sequenced here: peripheral blood, sampled on day 0 of AZD1222 vaccination. The DNA for the CDR3 is TGTGCCAGCAGTTCCCTCTATGGCTACACCTTC. It is translated as CASSSLYGYTF.